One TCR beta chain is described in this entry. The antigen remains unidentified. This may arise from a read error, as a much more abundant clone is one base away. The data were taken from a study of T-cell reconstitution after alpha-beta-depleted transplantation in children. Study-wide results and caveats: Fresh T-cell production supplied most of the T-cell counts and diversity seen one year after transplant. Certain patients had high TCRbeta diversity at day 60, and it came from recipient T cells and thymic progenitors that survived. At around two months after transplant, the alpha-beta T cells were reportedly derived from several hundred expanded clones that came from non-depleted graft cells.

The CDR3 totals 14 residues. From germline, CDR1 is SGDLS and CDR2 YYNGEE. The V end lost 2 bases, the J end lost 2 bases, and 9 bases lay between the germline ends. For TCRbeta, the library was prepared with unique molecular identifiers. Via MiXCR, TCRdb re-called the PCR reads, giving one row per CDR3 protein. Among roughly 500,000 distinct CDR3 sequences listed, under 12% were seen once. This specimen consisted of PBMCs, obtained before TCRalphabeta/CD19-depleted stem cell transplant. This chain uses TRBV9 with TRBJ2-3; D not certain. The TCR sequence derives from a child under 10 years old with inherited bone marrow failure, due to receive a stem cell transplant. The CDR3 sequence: CASSVSHHTDTQYF. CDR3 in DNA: TGTGCCAGCAGCGTTAGCCATCACACAGATACGCAGTATTTT.